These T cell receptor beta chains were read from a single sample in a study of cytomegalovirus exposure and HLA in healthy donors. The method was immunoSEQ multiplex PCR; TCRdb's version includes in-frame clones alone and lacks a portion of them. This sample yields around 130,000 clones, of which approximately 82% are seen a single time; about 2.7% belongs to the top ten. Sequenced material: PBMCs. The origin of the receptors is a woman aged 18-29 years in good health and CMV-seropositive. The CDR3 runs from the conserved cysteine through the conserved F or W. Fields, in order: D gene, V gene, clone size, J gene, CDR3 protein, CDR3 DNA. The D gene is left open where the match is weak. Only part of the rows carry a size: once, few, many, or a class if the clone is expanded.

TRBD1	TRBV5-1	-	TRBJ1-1	CASSLTGDNTEAFF	TGCGCCAGCAGCTTAACAGGGGACAACACTGAAGCTTTCTTT
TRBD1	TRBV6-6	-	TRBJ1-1	CASHFLQGADTEAFF	TGTGCCAGCCACTTTTTGCAGGGGGCTGACACTGAAGCTTTCTTT
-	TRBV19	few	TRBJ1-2	CASSIIGYGYTF	TGTGCCAGTAGTATTATCGGCTATGGCTACACCTTC
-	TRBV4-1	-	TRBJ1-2	CASSQVLVQRDYGYTF	TGCGCCAGCAGCCAAGTCTTGGTACAGAGAGACTATGGCTACACCTTC
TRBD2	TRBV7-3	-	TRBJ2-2	CASSLPGTSGGGNTGELFF	TGTGCCAGCAGCTTACCCGGGACTAGCGGGGGGGGAAACACCGGGGAGCTGTTTTTT
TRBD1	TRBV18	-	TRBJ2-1	CASSPGTGKSYNEQFF	TGTGCCAGCTCACCCGGGACAGGGAAGTCCTACAATGAGCAGTTCTTC
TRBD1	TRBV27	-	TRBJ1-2	CASSLLGQGAYGYTF	TGTGCCAGCAGTTTATTAGGGCAGGGGGCTTATGGCTACACCTTC
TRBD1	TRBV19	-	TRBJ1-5	CASSIGQGGSNQPQHF	TGTGCCAGTAGTATAGGACAGGGCGGGAGCAATCAGCCCCAGCATTTT
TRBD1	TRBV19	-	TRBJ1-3	CASSGQGESGNTIYF	TGTGCCAGTAGTGGACAGGGAGAATCTGGAAACACCATATATTTT
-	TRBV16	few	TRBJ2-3	CASSRNSLTDTQYF	TGTGCCAGCAGCCGTAACAGCCTCACAGATACGCAGTATTTT
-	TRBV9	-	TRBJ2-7	CASSIGGSGYEQYF	TGTGCCAGCAGCATTGGGGGCAGTGGCTACGAGCAGTACTTC
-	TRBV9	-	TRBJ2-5	CASTLGVEAGETQYF	TGTGCCAGCACCTTAGGGGTAGAAGCTGGGGAGACCCAGTACTTC
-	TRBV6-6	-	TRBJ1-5	CASSYLPLNQPQHF	TGTGCCAGCAGTTACCTCCCACTCAATCAGCCCCAGCATTTT
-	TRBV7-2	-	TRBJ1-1	CASSQRTGEAFF	TGTGCCAGCAGCCAAAGGACTGGGGAAGCTTTCTTT
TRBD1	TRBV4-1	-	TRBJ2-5	CASSMTGGEETQYF	TGCGCCAGCAGCATGACAGGGGGCGAGGAGACCCAGTACTTC
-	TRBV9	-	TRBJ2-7	CASSVGGLSSYEQYF	TGTGCCAGCAGCGTAGGGGGCCTGAGCTCCTACGAGCAGTACTTC
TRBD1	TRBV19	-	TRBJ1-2	CASSTPGQGFYGYTF	TGTGCCAGTAGTACCCCGGGACAGGGATTCTATGGCTACACCTTC
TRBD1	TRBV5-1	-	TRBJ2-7	CASSSKTGGGIYEQYF	TGCGCCAGCAGCTCTAAGACAGGGGGAGGGATCTACGAGCAGTACTTC
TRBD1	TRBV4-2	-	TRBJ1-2	CASSQDSDRGPSPYGYTF	TGTGCCAGCAGCCAAGATTCGGACAGGGGGCCCTCTCCCTATGGCTACACCTTC
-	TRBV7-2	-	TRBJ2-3	CASSNRPSTDTQYF	TGTGCCAGCAGCAACAGACCTAGCACAGATACGCAGTATTTT
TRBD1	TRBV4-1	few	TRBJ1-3	CASSPEGGSSGNTIYF	TGTGCCAGCAGCCCCGAAGGGGGCAGCTCTGGAAACACCATATATTTT
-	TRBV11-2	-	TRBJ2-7	CASSLVRSAVGQYF	TGTGCCAGCAGCTTAGTGCGATCGGCGGTCGGGCAGTACTTC
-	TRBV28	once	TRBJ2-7	CASGIQGEQYF	TGTGCCAGCGGAATACAGGGAGAGCAGTACTTC
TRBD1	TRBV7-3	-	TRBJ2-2	CASSLFGTGGTGELFF	TGTGCCAGCAGCTTATTCGGGACAGGGGGGACCGGGGAGCTGTTTTTT
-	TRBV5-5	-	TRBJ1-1	CASSPGQTRTEAFF	TGTGCCAGCAGCCCCGGACAGACCAGGACTGAAGCTTTCTTT
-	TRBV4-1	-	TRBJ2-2	CASSQDLAPGWGELFF	TGCGCCAGCAGCCAAGACTTGGCCCCAGGGTGGGGGGAGCTGTTTTTT
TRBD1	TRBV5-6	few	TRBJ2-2	CASSLGQGYTGELFF	TGTGCCAGCAGCTTGGGACAGGGGTACACCGGGGAGCTGTTTTTT
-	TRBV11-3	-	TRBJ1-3	CASTPDKCTGNTIYF	TGTGCCAGCACCCCCGACAAGTGTACTGGAAACACCATATATTTT
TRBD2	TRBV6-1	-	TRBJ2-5	CASSRLAGNQETQYF	TGTGCCAGCAGCCGACTAGCGGGGAACCAAGAGACCCAGTACTTC
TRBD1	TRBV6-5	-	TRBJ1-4	CASSLRTGSEKLFF	TGTGCCAGCAGTTTGCGGACAGGGTCCGAAAAACTGTTTTTT
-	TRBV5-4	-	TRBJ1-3	CASSRDSISGNTIYF	TGTGCCAGCAGCCGCGACAGTATCTCTGGAAACACCATATATTTT